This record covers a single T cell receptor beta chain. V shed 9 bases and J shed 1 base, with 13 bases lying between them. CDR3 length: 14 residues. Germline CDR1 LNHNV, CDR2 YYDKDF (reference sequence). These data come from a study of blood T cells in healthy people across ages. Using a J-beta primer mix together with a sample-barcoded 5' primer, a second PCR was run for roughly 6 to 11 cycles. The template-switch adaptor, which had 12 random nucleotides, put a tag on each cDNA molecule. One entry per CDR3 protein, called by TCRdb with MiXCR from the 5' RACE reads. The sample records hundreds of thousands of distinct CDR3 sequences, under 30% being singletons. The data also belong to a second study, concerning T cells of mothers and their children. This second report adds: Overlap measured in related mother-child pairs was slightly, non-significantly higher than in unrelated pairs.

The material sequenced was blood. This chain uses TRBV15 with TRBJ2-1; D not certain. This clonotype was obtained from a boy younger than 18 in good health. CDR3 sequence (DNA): TGTGCCACGAGAGCCTCGGAGTCCTACAATGAGCAGTTCTTC. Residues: CATRASESYNEQFF.